This T cell receptor (beta chain) was identified in a study of T cell responses to AZD1222 COVID-19 vaccine. General study points: The study reported that nearly half of spike-specific TCRs target unmutated variant regions.

Combined were second doses at about 4 or about 12 weeks. Only a few counts were recorded for this clone. Its target is unknown. Sequenced by immunoSEQ multiplex PCR; TCRdb stores in-frame clones only, minus some. Of roughly 33,000 clones in the sample, around 78% were seen once. This TCR derives from an adult who received the AZD1222 COVID-19 vaccine. Sequenced material: peripheral blood, taken 28 days after the second AZD1222 dose.

The CDR3, as DNA: TGTGCCAGCAGCTTAGAAGATGTTCTCTATGGCTACACCTTC. Its translation: CASSLEDVLYGYTF. This chain connects TRBV7-2 to TRBJ1-2; D gene unclear. The germline V gene encodes CDR1 SGHTA and CDR2 FQGNSA. V was clipped by 1 base and J by 4 bases, with 10 bases between them. The CDR3 loop spans 14 amino acids.